The 19 T cell receptor beta chains presented below share a single source sample, sequenced in a study of cytomegalovirus exposure and HLA in healthy donors. 13 Jbeta primers and 60 Vbeta primers were used for the PCR. Clones were read by immunoSEQ multiplex PCR, and TCRdb kept only the in-frame ones, dropping some. This table lists fewer than 100,000 clones. Sequencing was done on a sample of PBMCs. All receptors come from a man aged 50-59 years in good health and CMV-seronegative.

V usage is TRBV7-2 and J usage is TRBJ2-7; tentative D call: TRBD1 (5 bases). The length of the CDR3 is 14 residues. The ends were cut back, 5 bases at V and 6 bases at J, with 17 bases in the middle. CDR1 is SGHTA and CDR2 is FQGNSA in the germline V gene. The CDR3: CASSDLGSRVEQYF. CDR3 sequence (DNA): TGTGCCAGCAGCGACTTAGGCTCCAGGGTCGAGCAGTACTTC.

DNA for the CDR3: TGTGCCAGCAGCTCACCCAGCGTTTACATGAACACTGAAGCTTTCTTT. Translated: CASSSPSVYMNTEAFF. V usage is TRBV7-9 and J usage is TRBJ1-1; D remains unclear. There are 16 residues in the CDR3. V shed 4 bases and J shed 0 bases, with 15 bases lying between them. CDR1 and CDR2 from the germline V gene are SEHNR and FQNEAQ (reference sequence).

The gene calls are TRBV28 and TRBJ1-2; TRBD1 matches at 7 bases. The germline V gene encodes CDR1 MDHEN and CDR2 SYDVKM. With 5 bases clipped from V and 5 bases from J, the junction kept 8 bases outside the gene matches. The length of the CDR3 is 14 residues. CDR3 in amino acids: CASSLGTATYGYTF. CDR3 DNA: TGTGCCAGCAGTCTAGGGACAGCAACTTATGGCTACACCTTC.

This sequence joins TRBV5-4 and TRBJ2-3; no definite D call. The length of the CDR3 is 18 residues. Germline CDR1 reads SGHNT; CDR2 reads YYREEE (reference sequence). V gave up 0 bases and J gave up 0 bases, with 17 bases separating them. CDR3 residues: CASSLDPPNRPSTDTQYF. For the CDR3, the DNA is TGTGCCAGCAGCTTGGACCCCCCAAACAGACCTAGCACAGATACGCAGTATTTT.

The CDR3 spells CASSLERRYEQYF. In nucleotides, the CDR3 is TGTGCCAGCAGTTTAGAGAGGAGGTACGAGCAGTACTTC. The chain is built from TRBV27 and TRBJ2-7; weak D call: TRBD2 (5 bases). Germline V gene lookup returns CDR1 MNHEY and CDR2 SMNVEV (reference sequence). The CDR3 spans 13 residues. V was shortened by 2 bases and J by 4 bases, with 9 bases between the two germline ends.

The chain employs TRBV6-5 and TRBJ1-4; TRBD1 agrees at 7 bases. Germline trimming cut 7 bases from V and 5 bases from J; bases unmatched to any gene: 10. The CDR3 runs 15 residues. Germline V lookup: CDR1 MNHEY, CDR2 SVGAGI. This chain's CDR3 is CASKKGGRGNEKLFF. The CDR3 DNA reads as TGTGCCAGCAAAAAGGGGGGCAGGGGGAATGAAAAACTGTTTTTT.

The chain employs TRBV4-2 and TRBJ2-7; 8 bases match TRBD1. Germline V CDR1 and CDR2: LGHNA, YNFKEQ. The CDR3 is 13 residues long. Trimming at V came to 4 bases and at J to 3 bases, leaving 2 bases not matched to a gene. This CDR3 reads CASSRDRIYEQYF. The CDR3 bases are TGTGCCAGCAGCCGGGACAGGATCTACGAGCAGTACTTC.

This chain connects TRBV5-1 to TRBJ2-5; D is uncertain. This CDR3 spans 12 amino acids. V lost 4 bases and J lost 0, with 4 bases in between. Germline V gives CDR1 SGHRS, CDR2 YFSETQ. The DNA of the CDR3 is TGCGCCAGCAGCAGAGACCAAGAGACCCAGTACTTC. Translating it yields CASSRDQETQYF.

The chain has TRBV6-5 and TRBJ2-5, with TRBD1 matching 8 bases. The J segment lost 5 bases and the V segment lost 2 bases, leaving 10 bases of the junction unmatched. The length of the CDR3 is 16 residues. The germline gives CDR1 MNHEY, CDR2 SVGAGI. The CDR3 here is CASSYQGQGRGETQYF. CDR3 nucleotide sequence: TGTGCCAGCAGTTACCAAGGACAGGGACGGGGGGAGACCCAGTACTTC.

The rearrangement links TRBV7-8 to TRBJ1-1; 10 bases line up with TRBD1. Per germline, CDR1 SGHVS and CDR2 FQNEAQ. V lost 1 base to trimming and J lost 0 bases; unmatched junction nucleotides: 5. The CDR3 contains 17 residues. The chain's CDR3 is CASSLVGGTGVNTEAFF. CDR3 in DNA: TGTGCCAGCAGCTTAGTTGGTGGGACAGGGGTGAACACTGAAGCTTTCTTT.

The chain couples TRBV18 to TRBJ1-1; TRBD1 matches at 7 bases. There are 17 residues in the CDR3. V gave up 3 bases and J gave up 2 bases; unmatched junction bases: 12. Germline-derived CDR1 and CDR2 are KGHSH and LQKENI. The CDR3 DNA reads as TGTGCCAGCTCACCTAAAAGCCGCGGGACAGCCAACACTGAAGCTTTCTTT. This gives the protein CASSPKSRGTANTEAFF. The full variable domain, with the rest looked up from reference TRBV18 and TRBJ1-1, is NAGVMQNPRHLVRRRGQEARLRCSPMKGHSHVYWYRQLPEEGLKFMVYLQKENIIDESGMPKERFSAEFPKEGPSILRIQQVVRGDSAAYFCASSPKSRGTANTEAFFGQGTRLTVV.

The rearrangement links TRBV14 to TRBJ1-3; TRBD1 might be the D (5 bases). The V end lost 5 bases, the J end lost 9 bases, and 17 bases lay between the germline ends. The CDR3 extends over 14 amino acids. Germline V gene sequence: CDR1 SGHDN, CDR2 FVKESK. The CDR3 DNA is TGTGCCAGCAGCGGACCGGGACGGCGGGGCACCATATATTTT. Translating it yields CASSGPGRRGTIYF.

V usage is TRBV5-6 and J usage is TRBJ1-2, with 7 nucleotides matching TRBD1. Germline-derived CDR1 and CDR2 are SGHDT and YYEEEE. The CDR3 totals 14 residues. V was clipped by 2 bases and J by 5 bases; unmatched bases: 6. CDR3 amino acids: CASSLQGGGYGYTF. CDR3 sequence (DNA): TGTGCCAGCAGCTTACAAGGGGGCGGATATGGCTACACCTTC.

The J gene is TRBJ1-4, the V gene TRBV6-6; 8 bases map to TRBD1. CDR1 and CDR2 (germline): MNHNY, SVGAGI (reference sequence). Unmatched junction bases numbered 7, after V lost 2 bases and J lost 5 bases. The CDR3 contains 16 residues. The chain's CDR3 is CASSYPPGQANEKLFF. The CDR3 DNA follows: TGTGCCAGCAGTTACCCGCCGGGACAGGCAAATGAAAAACTGTTTTTT.

The rearrangement joins TRBV28 to TRBJ2-1; TRBD1 matches 9 bases. V lost 6 bases to trimming and J lost 4 bases; unmatched junction nucleotides: 4. This CDR3 has 14 residues. CDR1 is MDHEN and CDR2 is SYDVKM in the germline V gene. The CDR3 region is CASSHRGQYNEQFF. The CDR3 coding sequence is TGTGCCAGCAGCCACAGGGGGCAATACAATGAGCAGTTCTTC.

J is TRBJ1-1 and V is TRBV6-6, with TRBD1 matching over 9 bases. The CDR3 loop spans 16 amino acids. V was pared by 2 bases and J by 3 bases, with 7 bases of the junction left unmatched. Per the germline V gene, CDR1 is MNHNY and CDR2 is SVGAGI (reference sequence). The CDR3 protein is CASSYPGTGIYTEAFF. CDR3 DNA: TGTGCCAGCAGTTACCCCGGGACAGGGATTTACACTGAAGCTTTCTTT.

This sequence joins TRBV27 and TRBJ1-2; no clear D. V lost 5 bases to trimming and J lost 4 bases, with 14 bases between them. This CDR3 spans 14 amino acids. CDR1 is MNHEY and CDR2 is SMNVEV in the germline V gene (reference sequence). This CDR3 is CASSPQSASYGYTF. The DNA of the CDR3 is TGTGCCAGCAGTCCCCAGTCCGCCTCCTATGGCTACACCTTC.

The V call is TRBV19, the J call TRBJ1-1; D is perhaps TRBD1 (6 bases). V was cut by 11 bases and J by 6 bases, with 19 bases left in between. Germline values: CDR1 LNHDA, CDR2 SQIVND (reference sequence). CDR3 length equals 13 residues. The CDR3 protein is CAPTGMVWSEAFF. The CDR3 DNA sequence: TGTGCCCCAACAGGGATGGTTTGGTCTGAAGCTTTCTTT.

This chain joins TRBV29-1 and TRBJ1-2; 8 bases match TRBD1. CDR1 is SQVTM, CDR2 ANQGSEA, per germline. This CDR3 is built from 15 residues. J gave up 5 bases and V 1 base, and 9 bases lay outside the gene matches. The CDR3 nucleotides are TGCAGCGTTGAAGTCTACAGGGGGGAGGAGTATGGCTACACCTTC. It specifies CSVEVYRGEEYGYTF.